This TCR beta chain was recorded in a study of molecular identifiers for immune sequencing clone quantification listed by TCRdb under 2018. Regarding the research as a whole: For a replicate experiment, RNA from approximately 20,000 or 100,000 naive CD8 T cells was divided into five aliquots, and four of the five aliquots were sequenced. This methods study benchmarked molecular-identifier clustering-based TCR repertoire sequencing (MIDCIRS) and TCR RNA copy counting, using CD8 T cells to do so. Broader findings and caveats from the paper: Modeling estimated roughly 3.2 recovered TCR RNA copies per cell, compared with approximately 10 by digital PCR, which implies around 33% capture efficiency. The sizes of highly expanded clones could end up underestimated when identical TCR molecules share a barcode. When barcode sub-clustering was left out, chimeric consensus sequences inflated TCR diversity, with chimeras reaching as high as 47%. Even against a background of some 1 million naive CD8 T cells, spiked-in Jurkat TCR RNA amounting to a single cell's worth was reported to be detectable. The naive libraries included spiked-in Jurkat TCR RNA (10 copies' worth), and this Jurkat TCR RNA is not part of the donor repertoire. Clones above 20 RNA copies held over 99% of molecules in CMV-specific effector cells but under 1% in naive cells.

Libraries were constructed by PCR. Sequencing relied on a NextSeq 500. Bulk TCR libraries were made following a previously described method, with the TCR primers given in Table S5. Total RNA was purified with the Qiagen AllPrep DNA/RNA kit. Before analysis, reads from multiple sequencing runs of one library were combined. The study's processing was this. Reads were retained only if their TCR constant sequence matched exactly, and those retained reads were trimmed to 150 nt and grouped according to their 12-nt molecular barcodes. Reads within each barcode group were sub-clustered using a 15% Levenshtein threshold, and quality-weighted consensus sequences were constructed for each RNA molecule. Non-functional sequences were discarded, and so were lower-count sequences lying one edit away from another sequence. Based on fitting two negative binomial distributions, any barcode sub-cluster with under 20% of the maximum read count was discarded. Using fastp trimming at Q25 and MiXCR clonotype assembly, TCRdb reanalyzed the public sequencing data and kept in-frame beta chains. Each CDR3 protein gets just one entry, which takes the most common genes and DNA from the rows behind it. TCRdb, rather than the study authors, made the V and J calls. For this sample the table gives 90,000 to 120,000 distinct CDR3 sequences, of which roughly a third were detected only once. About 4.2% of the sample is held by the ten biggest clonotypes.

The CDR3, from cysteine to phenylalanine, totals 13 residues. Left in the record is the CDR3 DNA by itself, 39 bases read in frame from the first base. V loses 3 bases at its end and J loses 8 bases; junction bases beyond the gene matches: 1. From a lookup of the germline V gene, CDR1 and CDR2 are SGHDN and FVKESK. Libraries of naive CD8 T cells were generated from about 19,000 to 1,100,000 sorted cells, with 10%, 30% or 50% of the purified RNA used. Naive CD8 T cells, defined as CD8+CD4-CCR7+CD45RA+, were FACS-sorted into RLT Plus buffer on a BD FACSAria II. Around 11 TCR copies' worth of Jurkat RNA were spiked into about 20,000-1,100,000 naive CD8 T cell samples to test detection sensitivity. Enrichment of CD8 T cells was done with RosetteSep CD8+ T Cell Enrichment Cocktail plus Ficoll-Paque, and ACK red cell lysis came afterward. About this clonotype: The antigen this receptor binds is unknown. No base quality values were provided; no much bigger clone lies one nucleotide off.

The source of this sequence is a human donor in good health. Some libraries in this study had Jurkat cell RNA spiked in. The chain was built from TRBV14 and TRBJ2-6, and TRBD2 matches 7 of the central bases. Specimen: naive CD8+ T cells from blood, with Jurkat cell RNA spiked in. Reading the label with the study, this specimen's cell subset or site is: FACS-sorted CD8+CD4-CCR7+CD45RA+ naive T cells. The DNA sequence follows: TGTGCCAGCAGCCAGGGGGGGACCAACGTCCTGACTTTC. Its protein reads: CASSQGGTNVLTF.